Below are 29 T cell receptor beta chains sequenced from a single sample in a study of T cells in Graves' hyperthyroidism and ophthalmopathy (dated by TCRdb to about 2019). Libraries were built with multiplex PCR. Sequencing used an Illumina HiSeq 2000. The TCR beta CDR3 regions were amplified from the RNA transcripts. The TCR CDR3 was subjected to a first round of RT-PCR using the HTBI primer set and the Qiagen OneStep RT-PCR kit. TCRdb trimmed public reads at Q25 via fastp, called clones via MiXCR and kept in-frame beta chains. CDR3 protein sequences are deduplicated, and each keeps its most common genes and DNA. The sample table shows hundreds of thousands of distinct CDR3 sequences, and roughly 15% are seen once. 9.5% to 15% of the sample comes from the top ten. Sequences were obtained from blood. The receptor set was obtained from a woman between 45 and 65 years old with Graves' ophthalmopathy.

This chain uses TRBV5-1 with TRBJ1-1; maybe TRBD1 (5 bases). The germline V and J ends were trimmed by 5 bases and 4 bases, with 15 bases remaining between them. Germline V gives CDR1 SGHRS, CDR2 YFSETQ. The CDR3 has 14 amino acids. The CDR3 here is CASRPRGGTTEAFF. Written as DNA, the CDR3 is TGCGCCAGCAGGCCACGGGGGGGAACCACTGAAGCTTTCTTT.

Worth noting for this clonotype: Given a much more abundant clone one base away, this may be a read error. This rearrangement joins TRBV7-2 to TRBJ1-2; D unclear. Trimming removed 1 base at V and 2 bases at J, with 11 bases between. CDR1 is SGHTA and CDR2 is FQGNSA in the germline V gene. The CDR3 runs to 15 residues. CDR3 bases: TGTGCCAGCAGCTTAGGAGGGCCTACCAACTATGGCTACACCTTC. Encoded protein: CASSLGGPTNYGYTF.

This clonotype occurred many times. The CDR3, as DNA: TGCAGTGCTACTCTCGCGGGAGAGGACGAGCAGTACTTC. Encoded protein: CSATLAGEDEQYF. The chain is built from TRBV20-1 and TRBJ2-7; 7 bases align to TRBD2. The ends lost 4 bases at V and 5 bases at J; junction bases unmatched: 8. CDR3 length: 13 amino acids. Germline CDR1 DFQATT, CDR2 SNEGSKA (reference sequence).

This clonotype was seen a few times. For the CDR3, the DNA is TGTGCCAGCAGTTACTCGGTCAGCTACTATGGCTACACCTTC. Translated, it gives CASSYSVSYYGYTF. The V call is TRBV6-5, the J call TRBJ1-2; D remains unclear. Between the trimmed V and J ends, which lost 0 bases and 3 bases, there was a span of 8 bases. Germline V gives CDR1 MNHEY, CDR2 SVGAGI. The CDR3 covers 14 residues.

There are many counts of this clonotype. This sequence joins TRBV28 and TRBJ1-2; D is possibly TRBD1 (5 bases). The germline gives CDR1 MDHEN, CDR2 SYDVKM. The CDR3 has 12 residues. V was pared by 11 bases and J by 4 bases, with 14 bases between. The CDR3 sequence is CAGMDTIYGYTF. The CDR3 DNA reads TGTGCCGGGATGGACACAATCTATGGCTACACCTTC.

This clonotype was observed once. This could be a read error, since a much larger clone is one nucleotide away. The rearrangement joins TRBV12-3 or TRBV12-4 to TRBJ2-7, with 12 positions matching TRBD2. Trimming removed 3 bases from V and 5 bases from J; junction bases left unmatched: 2. The CDR3 runs 14 residues. CDR3 DNA sequence: TGTGCCAGCAGTTTCTCTAGCGGGAGGGACGAGCAGTACTTC. Protein: CASSFSSGRDEQYF.

This clonotype has a handful of counts. The chain couples TRBV5-1 to TRBJ2-2, with unresolved D. The length of the CDR3 is 17 residues. V lost 0 bases to trimming and J lost 0 bases, with 12 bases between them. Germline-derived CDR1 and CDR2 are SGHRS and YFSETQ. The DNA of the CDR3 is TGCGCCAGCAGCTTGGTAGTTCAGGCTACGAACACCGGGGAGCTGTTTTTT. Protein: CASSLVVQATNTGELFF.

This sequence joins TRBV4-3 and TRBJ2-1, with unresolved D. The V and J ends lost 0 bases and 7 bases respectively, with 4 bases between them. CDR1 and CDR2 (germline): LGHNA, YSLEER. The CDR3 totals 12 residues. The CDR3 reads CASSQDKNEQFF. Written as DNA, the CDR3 is TGCGCCAGCAGCCAAGACAAGAATGAGCAGTTCTTC.

There are many counts of this clonotype. The genes are TRBV7-3 and TRBJ2-5; 16 bases are a match to TRBD2. J gave up 5 bases and V 5 bases, and 8 bases lay outside the gene matches. CDR1 is SGHTA and CDR2 is FQGTGA in the germline V gene. The CDR3 runs to 17 residues. For the CDR3, the DNA is TGTGCCAGCAGCCCGGGACTAGCGGGAGGGCCCGGGGAGACCCAGTACTTC. Translation gives CASSPGLAGGPGETQYF.

At least ten counts were recorded for this clonotype. The chain combines TRBV27 with TRBJ1-1; D perhaps matches TRBD1 (5 bases). CDR1 and CDR2 (germline): MNHEY, SMNVEV (reference sequence). This CDR3 is 12 amino acids long. The ends were cut back, 4 bases at V and 6 bases at J, with 9 bases in the middle. CDR3 protein: CASSYPGAEAFF. The CDR3 DNA sequence: TGTGCCAGCAGTTATCCGGGGGCTGAAGCTTTCTTT.

This chain joins TRBV6-1 and TRBJ1-2, with 7 bases aligning to TRBD1. Germline-derived CDR1 and CDR2 are MNHNS and SASEGT. Trimming removed 5 bases from V and 0 bases from J; junction bases left unmatched: 12. The CDR3 totals 17 residues. CDR3 bases: TGTGCCAGCAGTCCACAGGGGAGCAGGAGCTCTAACTATGGCTACACCTTC. Translation gives CASSPQGSRSSNYGYTF.

This clonotype appeared a few times. A much larger clone differs by one base, so this may be a read error. V usage is TRBV12-3 or TRBV12-4 and J usage is TRBJ2-7; 9 nucleotides align to TRBD1. After removal of 6 bases from V and 9 bases from J, the junction contained 9 bases not matched to a gene. This CDR3 is built from 13 residues. The CDR3 reads CASRTGGTGGQYF. The CDR3 DNA sequence: TGTGCCAGCAGAACAGGGGGCACGGGCGGGCAGTACTTC.

This clonotype was counted ten times or more. The chain combines TRBV4-1 with TRBJ2-2; tentative D call: TRBD2 (6 bases). Germline V CDR1 and CDR2: MGHRA, YSYEKL. The V end lost 4 bases, the J end lost 2 bases, and 17 bases lay between the germline ends. The CDR3 is 17 residues long. CDR3 sequence reads: CASSPPSSGSNTGELFF. The CDR3 DNA sequence: TGCGCCAGCAGCCCCCCCTCCAGCGGGTCTAACACCGGGGAGCTGTTTTTT.

This clonotype came up many times. The chain carries TRBV28 and TRBJ2-5, with TRBD1 identical over 7 bases. The CDR3 has 12 amino acids. Germline assignment: CDR1 MDHEN and CDR2 SYDVKM. Trimming took 10 bases from V and 5 from J; bases not matched to a gene: 7. The CDR3 is CATTGDRETQYF. The DNA for the CDR3 is TGTGCCACTACAGGGGATCGCGAGACCCAGTACTTC.

This clonotype was counted ten times or more. The V and J genes are TRBV4-2 and TRBJ2-7; 8 bases agree with TRBD1. The CDR3 totals 18 residues. V trimming: 1 base; J trimming: 5 bases; junction bases outside the gene matches: 16. CDR1 LGHNA and CDR2 YNFKEQ come from the germline V gene. The CDR3 DNA reads as TGTGCCAGCAGCCAAGCAGGGGGCCGGGGCAGCATTTGGCACGAGCAGTACTTC. This sequence encodes CASSQAGGRGSIWHEQYF.

The chain joins TRBV20-1 to TRBJ2-7; 8 bases are a match to TRBD1. This CDR3 spans 14 amino acids. The junction had 10 bases not matched to a gene; V was cut back by 6 bases and J by 3 bases. CDR1 and CDR2 (germline): DFQATT, SNEGSKA (reference sequence). Here the CDR3 reads CSAGVGQGFYEQYF. CDR3 nucleotides: TGCAGTGCAGGGGTCGGACAGGGATTCTACGAGCAGTACTTC.

There are a few counts of this clonotype. Just one base apart from a much larger clone, this may be a read error. The chain is built from TRBV7-2 and TRBJ2-1; D might be TRBD2 (6 bases). Trimming removed 4 bases at V and 9 bases at J, with 16 bases between. This CDR3 spans 14 amino acids. Germline loops: CDR1 SGHTA, CDR2 FQGNSA. The chain's CDR3 is CASSSKGGISEQFF. CDR3 nucleotide sequence: TGTGCCAGCAGCTCAAAGGGCGGGATCAGTGAGCAGTTCTTC.

The chain employs TRBV27 and TRBJ1-5, with unresolved D. Germline V gene lookup returns CDR1 MNHEY and CDR2 SMNVEV (reference sequence). This CDR3 contains 14 residues. Trimming took 5 bases from V and 2 from J, leaving 10 bases between them. The CDR3 protein is CASSPIMGNQPQHF. CDR3 bases: TGTGCCAGCAGTCCGATTATGGGCAATCAGCCCCAGCATTTT.

With regard to this clonotype: A read error may be the cause here, since a much bigger clone is one base away. Here the CDR3 omits its conserved ending phenylalanine or tryptophan, so a read error is the likely source. The chain links TRBV27 to TRBJ2-7, with 8 bases that match TRBD1. The CDR3 runs 13 residues. The V gene end was trimmed by 4 bases and the J gene end by 7 bases; junction bases not matched to a gene: 6. CDR1 and CDR2 from the germline V gene are MNHEY and SMNVEV (reference sequence). In nucleotides, the CDR3 is TGTGCCAGCAGTTGGCAGGGGGCCGGGGAGCAGTACCTC. Encoded protein: CASSWQGAGEQYL.

The chain combines TRBV5-1 with TRBJ2-7, with TRBD1 as a possible D gene (7 bases). The CDR3 contains 15 residues. Germline CDR1 and CDR2: SGHRS and YFSETQ. Trimming left V 3 bases short and J 4 bases short, with 17 bases between. The CDR3 sequence is CASSWTNRGLYEQYF. The CDR3, as DNA: TGCGCCAGCAGCTGGACTAACAGGGGATTGTACGAGCAGTACTTC.

This clonotype was seen only a few times. This chain links TRBV7-8 with TRBJ2-7, with D possibly being TRBD2 (6 bases). Germline V gives CDR1 SGHVS, CDR2 FQNEAQ. Trimming took off 5 bases at V and 0 bases at J, with 11 bases between the two ends. This CDR3 is 14 amino acids long. CDR3 region: CASSPSAHSYEQYF. Here the CDR3 DNA reads TGTGCCAGCAGCCCTAGCGCCCACTCCTACGAGCAGTACTTC.

Only a few counts were recorded for this clonotype. V gene TRBV18 combines with J gene TRBJ2-7; tentative D call: TRBD2 (6 bases). CDR3 size: 17 residues. Germline V gene sequence: CDR1 KGHSH, CDR2 LQKENI. V was clipped by 0 bases and J by 4 bases, with 19 bases between them. This CDR3 is CASSPPLGGGGKYEQYF. In nucleotides, the CDR3 is TGTGCCAGCTCACCACCGTTGGGGGGAGGAGGAAAGTACGAGCAGTACTTC.

This clonotype was recorded many times. The J gene is TRBJ2-5, the V gene TRBV7-2, with 12 bases that match TRBD2. The CDR3 is 17 amino acids. CDR1 SGHTA and CDR2 FQGNSA come from the germline V gene. V shed 4 bases, J shed 4 bases, and the junction held 10 bases outside the gene matches. The CDR3 nucleotides read TGTGCCAGCAGCTCTAGGGGCCCGACTAGCGGGAGAGAGACCCAGTACTTC. Translation gives CASSSRGPTSGRETQYF. Filled out from reference TRBV7-2 and TRBJ2-5, the complete variable domain reads GAGVSQSPSNKVTEKGKDVELRCDPISGHTALYWYRQSLGQGLEFLIYFQGNSAPDKSGLPSDRFSAERTGGSVSTLTIQRTQQEDSAVYLCASSSRGPTSGRETQYFGPGTRLLVL.

Remarks on this clonotype: A read error may be the cause here, since a much bigger clone is one base away. No conserved phenylalanine or tryptophan is present at the end of the CDR3, so a read error is the likely explanation. The CDR3 sequence: CASSEWGTSEQYL. CDR3 sequence (DNA): TGTGCCAGCAGTGAATGGGGGACGAGCGAGCAGTACCTC. The chain has TRBV2 and TRBJ2-7; D tentatively reads TRBD1 or TRBD2 (5 bases each). Trimming cost V 2 bases and J 6 bases, with 11 bases left between them. This CDR3 spans 13 amino acids. The V gene's germline CDR1 is SNHLY and CDR2 FYNNEI.

The sample holds many counts of this clonotype. The rearrangement joins TRBV2 to TRBJ1-5; 8 bases are a match to TRBD1. CDR1 is SNHLY and CDR2 is FYNNEI in the germline V gene. The CDR3 loop spans 15 amino acids. The V gene end was trimmed by 7 bases and the J gene end by 3 bases; junction bases not matched to a gene: 8. In nucleotides, the CDR3 is TGTGCCAGCAATAAGGACAGGGCGGTCAATCAGCCCCAGCATTTT. Amino acids: CASNKDRAVNQPQHF.

This rearrangement joins TRBV20-1 to TRBJ2-3, with D tentatively TRBD2 (6 bases). Between the trimmed V and J ends, which lost 7 bases and 2 bases, there was a span of 10 bases. The CDR3 is 12 amino acids. Germline CDR1 reads DFQATT; CDR2 reads SNEGSKA (reference sequence). CDR3 in amino acids: CSGWGDTDTQYF. The CDR3 DNA reads TGCAGTGGGTGGGGGGACACAGATACGCAGTATTTT.

This clonotype occurred a few times. The chain is built from TRBV29-1 and TRBJ1-2; unclear D gene. Germline lookup yields CDR1 SQVTM and CDR2 ANQGSEA. V was shortened by 2 bases and J by 7 bases, with 8 bases between the two germline ends. The CDR3 is 11 residues long. CDR3 sequence: CSVELKTGYTF. CDR3 in DNA: TGCAGCGTTGAACTTAAAACTGGCTACACCTTC.

This clonotype was seen repeatedly, ten times or more. The chain couples TRBV7-9 to TRBJ1-2; TRBD1 matches at 9 bases. The V gene's germline CDR1 is SEHNR and CDR2 FQNEAQ (reference sequence). The V segment lost 3 bases and the J segment 8 bases; nucleotides outside the gene matches: 7. This CDR3 is 14 amino acids long. This CDR3 is CASSFDRTGVGYTF. The DNA for the CDR3 is TGTGCCAGCAGCTTCGACCGGACAGGGGTCGGCTACACCTTC.

This clonotype came up a few times. This rearrangement joins TRBV20-1 to TRBJ2-7; 7 nucleotides align to TRBD1. Per the germline V gene, CDR1 is DFQATT and CDR2 is SNEGSKA (reference sequence). The CDR3 sequence is 11 residues long. Trimming removed 7 bases from V and 6 bases from J; junction bases left unmatched: 6. In nucleotides, the CDR3 is TGCAGTGGCACGACAGGGCGCGAGCAGTACTTC. Translation gives CSGTTGREQYF.